This is a list of T cell receptor beta chains from one sample in a study of CD8+ T cells in alopecia areata. The protocol was immunoSEQ multiplex PCR, while the TCRdb copy is restricted to in-frame clones and leaves out a portion. Among about 94,000 clones listed, over 70% were seen once. Sequenced material: CD8+ T cells sorted from blood, taken between weeks 43 and 45, from a patient treated with tofacitinib. The receptors derive from a human donor with alopecia areata. CDR3s include the opening cysteine and the closing phenylalanine or tryptophan. The D gene is left open where the match is weak. Rows give clone size only sometimes, using once, few, many, or a class for an expanded clone.

J gene: TRBJ1-1
V gene: TRBV30
clone size: -
D gene: -
CDR3 DNA: TGTGCCTGGAGTGCCCTGGACAAGGAGAACACTGAAGCTTTCTTT
CDR3 protein: CAWSALDKENTEAFF

J gene: TRBJ2-3
V gene: TRBV29-1
clone size: -
D gene: -
CDR3 DNA: TGCAGCGTTCCTGAACACACTAGCACAGATACGCAGTATTTT
CDR3 protein: CSVPEHTSTDTQYF

J gene: TRBJ2-7
V gene: TRBV29-1
clone size: few
D gene: -
CDR3 DNA: TGCAGCGTTGAAGGTACTAACGGGCTCAACGAGCAGTACTTC
CDR3 protein: CSVEGTNGLNEQYF

J gene: TRBJ2-2
V gene: TRBV30
clone size: -
D gene: TRBD1
CDR3 DNA: TGTGCCTGGACCCCGATAGGGACAGGGGCCGGGGAGCTGTTTTTT
CDR3 protein: CAWTPIGTGAGELFF

J gene: TRBJ2-7
V gene: TRBV27
clone size: -
D gene: -
CDR3 DNA: TGTGCCAGCAGTTTCTTAACAGACTACGAGCAGTACTTC
CDR3 protein: CASSFLTDYEQYF

J gene: TRBJ2-2
V gene: TRBV4-3
clone size: -
D gene: TRBD2
CDR3 DNA: TGCGCCAGCAGCCAAGATACTAGCGGGGTGAGGGGCACCGGGGAGCTGTTTTTT
CDR3 protein: CASSQDTSGVRGTGELFF

J gene: TRBJ2-4
V gene: TRBV23-1
clone size: -
D gene: TRBD2
CDR3 DNA: TGCGCCAGCAGTCAATTCTCGACTAGCGGGGGTGAAATTCAGTACTTC
CDR3 protein: CASSQFSTSGGEIQYF

J gene: TRBJ2-7
V gene: TRBV5-1
clone size: -
D gene: TRBD2
CDR3 DNA: TGCGCCAGCAGCTCTAGCGGGGGGGCATCCTACGAGCAGTACTTC
CDR3 protein: CASSSSGGASYEQYF

J gene: TRBJ2-3
V gene: TRBV11-2
clone size: once
D gene: -
CDR3 DNA: TGTGCCAGCAGCTTAGATCATCCGGGGGGCAGCACAGATACGCAGTATTTT
CDR3 protein: CASSLDHPGGSTDTQYF

J gene: TRBJ2-7
V gene: TRBV27
clone size: -
D gene: TRBD2
CDR3 DNA: TGTGCCAGCAGTAAGGGCGGGGGGGCCTACGAGCAGTACTTC
CDR3 protein: CASSKGGGAYEQYF

J gene: TRBJ2-7
V gene: TRBV19
clone size: -
D gene: -
CDR3 DNA: TGTGCCAGTAGCTTGGACAGCTCCTACGAGCAGTACTTC
CDR3 protein: CASSLDSSYEQYF

J gene: TRBJ1-2
V gene: TRBV15
clone size: few
D gene: TRBD1
CDR3 DNA: TGTGCCACCAGCAGAGACGACAGGGCCTATGGCTACACCTTC
CDR3 protein: CATSRDDRAYGYTF

J gene: TRBJ1-1
V gene: TRBV18
clone size: -
D gene: -
CDR3 DNA: TGTGCCAGCTCACCACCGACCGGATTAAACACTGAAGCTTTCTTT
CDR3 protein: CASSPPTGLNTEAFF

J gene: TRBJ2-7
V gene: TRBV7-8
clone size: -
D gene: -
CDR3 DNA: TGTGCCAGCAGCTTAATCCTTTACGAGCAGTACTTC
CDR3 protein: CASSLILYEQYF

J gene: TRBJ2-6
V gene: TRBV7-7
clone size: -
D gene: TRBD1
CDR3 DNA: TGTGCCAGCAGCTTTACTGGACAGGGGGCTGGGGCCAACGTCCTGACTTTC
CDR3 protein: CASSFTGQGAGANVLTF

J gene: TRBJ2-2
V gene: TRBV4-1
clone size: few
D gene: -
CDR3 DNA: TGCGCCAGCAGCCAAGCTTTATCCGGGGAGCTGTTTTTT
CDR3 protein: CASSQALSGELFF

J gene: TRBJ2-1
V gene: TRBV11-2
clone size: once
D gene: -
CDR3 DNA: TGTGCCAGCAGCTCGAGTCTCGGAAGGAATGAGCAGTTCTTC
CDR3 protein: CASSSSLGRNEQFF

J gene: TRBJ1-2
V gene: TRBV7-9
clone size: -
D gene: -
CDR3 DNA: TGTGCCAGCAGCCCAGCGAGGGGATTGGATGGCTACACCTTC
CDR3 protein: CASSPARGLDGYTF

J gene: TRBJ2-7
V gene: TRBV7-2
clone size: once
D gene: TRBD1
CDR3 DNA: TGTGCCAGCAGTCCTTCGGACAGGCACTCCTACGAGCAGTACTTC
CDR3 protein: CASSPSDRHSYEQYF

J gene: TRBJ2-7
V gene: TRBV7-2
clone size: few
D gene: TRBD2
CDR3 DNA: TGTGCCAGCAGTGTAGCGGGGGGCCATAGGCCCTACGAGCAGTACTTC
CDR3 protein: CASSVAGGHRPYEQYF

J gene: TRBJ1-1
V gene: TRBV9
clone size: -
D gene: TRBD1
CDR3 DNA: TGTGCCAGCAGCGTTGACAGGGGGACGAACACTGAAGCTTTCTTT
CDR3 protein: CASSVDRGTNTEAFF

J gene: TRBJ2-7
V gene: TRBV2
clone size: -
D gene: -
CDR3 DNA: TGTGCCGAACGGACGGATTCCTACGAGCAGTACTTC
CDR3 protein: CAERTDSYEQYF

J gene: TRBJ2-7
V gene: TRBV11-1
clone size: -
D gene: -
CDR3 DNA: TGTGCCAGCAGCTTATCGCCGAGACAGACTACTTACGAGCAGTACTTC
CDR3 protein: CASSLSPRQTTYEQYF

J gene: TRBJ2-1
V gene: TRBV11-1
clone size: -
D gene: TRBD2
CDR3 DNA: TGTGCCAGCAGCAGAGCGGGGGGGCGAGCTGAGCAGTTCTTC
CDR3 protein: CASSRAGGRAEQFF

J gene: TRBJ2-5
V gene: TRBV7-8
clone size: -
D gene: TRBD1
CDR3 DNA: TGTGCCAGCAGCTTAGGGGGACAGGGGTCCCGGTCACTGTACTTC
CDR3 protein: CASSLGGQGSRSLYF

J gene: TRBJ1-2
V gene: TRBV30
clone size: few
D gene: -
CDR3 DNA: TGTGCCTGGTGGCAGAACTATGGCTACACCTTC
CDR3 protein: CAWWQNYGYTF

J gene: TRBJ1-1
V gene: TRBV6-6
clone size: -
D gene: -
CDR3 DNA: TGTGCCAGCAGCTTACAGGGTACCGCTAAGAACACTGAAGCTTTCTTT
CDR3 protein: CASSLQGTAKNTEAFF

J gene: TRBJ1-5
V gene: TRBV4-3
clone size: once
D gene: -
CDR3 DNA: TGCGCCAGCAGCCAAGACCCCTCTAGGCCCCAGCATTTT
CDR3 protein: CASSQDPSRPQHF

J gene: TRBJ1-6
V gene: TRBV4-3
clone size: few
D gene: -
CDR3 DNA: TGCGCCAGCAGCCAAGACAGAAACTATAATTCACCCCTCCACTTT
CDR3 protein: CASSQDRNYNSPLHF

J gene: TRBJ2-7
V gene: TRBV15
clone size: -
D gene: -
CDR3 DNA: TGTGCCACCAGCAATGCCTACGAGCAGTACTTC
CDR3 protein: CATSNAYEQYF

J gene: TRBJ1-5
V gene: TRBV2
clone size: -
D gene: -
CDR3 DNA: TGTGCCAGCAGCGGGGGTAATCAGCCCCAGCATTTT
CDR3 protein: CASSGGNQPQHF

J gene: TRBJ2-7
V gene: TRBV27
clone size: -
D gene: -
CDR3 DNA: TGTGCCAGCAGTACGACAGGCCCCGACGGCTACGAGCAGTACTTC
CDR3 protein: CASSTTGPDGYEQYF

J gene: TRBJ2-3
V gene: TRBV7-9
clone size: -
D gene: TRBD2
CDR3 DNA: TGTGCCAGCAGCTCCCTTCGAGCGGGGTCCTTCGACGATACGCAGTATTTT
CDR3 protein: CASSSLRAGSFDDTQYF

J gene: TRBJ1-2
V gene: TRBV19
clone size: -
D gene: -
CDR3 DNA: TGTGCCAGTAGTATCGGTGATTCTGGCTACACCTTC
CDR3 protein: CASSIGDSGYTF

J gene: TRBJ1-6
V gene: TRBV15
clone size: -
D gene: -
CDR3 DNA: TGTGCCACCAGCAGAGATAAGTGGGACGGGGAGACAGCCCTCCACTTT
CDR3 protein: CATSRDKWDGETALHF

J gene: TRBJ2-1
V gene: TRBV13
clone size: few
D gene: TRBD1
CDR3 DNA: TGTGCCAGCAGCTTAAGGGCTTGGCAGGGGGACAATGAGCAGTTCTTC
CDR3 protein: CASSLRAWQGDNEQFF

J gene: TRBJ1-1
V gene: TRBV5-6
clone size: -
D gene: TRBD1
CDR3 DNA: TGTGCCAGCAGCCCGACGGGACAGGGGGCAAGGGACACTGAAGCTTTCTTT
CDR3 protein: CASSPTGQGARDTEAFF

J gene: TRBJ2-3
V gene: TRBV2
clone size: many
D gene: -
CDR3 DNA: TGTGCCAGCAGTGAGCCAGGGAGGTTAACAGATACGCAGTATTTT
CDR3 protein: CASSEPGRLTDTQYF

J gene: TRBJ2-2
V gene: TRBV7-9
clone size: -
D gene: -
CDR3 DNA: TGTGCCAGCAGCTTCGTCACCGGGGAGCTGTTTTTT
CDR3 protein: CASSFVTGELFF

J gene: TRBJ1-5
V gene: TRBV4-3
clone size: -
D gene: TRBD1
CDR3 DNA: TGCGCCAGCAGCCAGACAGGGTCGAGCAATCAGCCCCAGCATTTT
CDR3 protein: CASSQTGSSNQPQHF

J gene: TRBJ2-1
V gene: TRBV5-1
clone size: -
D gene: TRBD1
CDR3 DNA: TGCGCCAGCAGCTCCGGACAGGGGGCGGATGGATCGAATGAGCAGTTCTTC
CDR3 protein: CASSSGQGADGSNEQFF

J gene: TRBJ2-1
V gene: TRBV29-1
clone size: few
D gene: -
CDR3 DNA: TGCAGCGTTGGGGGGCCGGGAGGAAATGAGCAGTTCTTC
CDR3 protein: CSVGGPGGNEQFF